This TCR beta chain was sequenced in a study of technical replicates of blood from a handful of donors. Sequencing used immunoSEQ multiplex PCR; TCRdb keeps in-frame clones, though not all of them. This sample has fewer than 70,000 clones, with approximately 86% found just once. Germline CDR1 MNHEY, CDR2 SMNVEV (reference sequence). Trimming took off 7 bases at V and 7 bases at J, with 16 bases between the two ends. This CDR3 is 13 amino acids long. The receptor was derived from a human donor in good health. Some clones in this sample may be carry-over from other donors' samples. V gene TRBV27 combines with J gene TRBJ1-2; D is undetermined. Sequenced input: PBMCs. The CDR3 DNA reads TGTGCCAGCAAGGACGGACTTGGTGGTGGCTACACCTTC. Translated, it gives CASKDGLGGGYTF.